The T cell receptor (beta chain) under discussion was sequenced for a study of cytomegalovirus exposure and HLA in healthy donors. The table came from immunoSEQ multiplex PCR; TCRdb's copy has only in-frame clones and leaves some out. This table holds under 200,000 clones, 70% to 90% found once. CDR1 is MNHEY, CDR2 SMNVEV, per germline (reference sequence). With V trimmed by 6 bases and J by 3 bases, 11 bases remained unmatched. This CDR3 region has 16 residues. The donors belonged to the roughly 110-subject validation cohort, separate from the roughly 650-subject first cohort. Points from the study as a whole: Most observed TCR sequences were rare, whereas some public TCRs were detected in many donors.

As regards this clone: Its cognate antigen is unknown.

The source of this sequence is a woman under 30 in good health and CMV-seronegative. Material: PBMCs. This chain connects TRBV27 to TRBJ1-2; 9 nucleotides match TRBD1. The CDR3 sequence: CASRINRDREYYGYTF. The CDR3 DNA follows: TGTGCCAGCAGGATTAATCGGGACAGGGAGTACTATGGCTACACCTTC.